The 31 T cell receptor beta chains below come from one sample, sequenced in a study of cytomegalovirus exposure and HLA in healthy donors. Researchers ran the PCR with 60 Vbeta and 13 Jbeta primers. Repertoires were generated with immunoSEQ multiplex PCR, while TCRdb's copy carries only in-frame clones and drops some. This sample has about 190,000 clones, with just under 75% found just once. Sequenced sample: PBMCs. The receptors here all came from a man aged 25 to 45 in good health and CMV-seropositive.

This chain joins TRBV10-3 and TRBJ2-3; 9 positions agree with TRBD2. V dropped 2 bases and J dropped 6; count of bases not matched to a gene: 15. The CDR3 is 18 amino acids. From germline, CDR1 is ENHRY and CDR2 SYGVKD. This CDR3 is CAISEGVGRGGPWDTQYF. In DNA form, the CDR3 reads TGTGCCATCAGTGAGGGAGTTGGGCGGGGGGGGCCCTGGGATACGCAGTATTTT.

The V and J genes are TRBV28 and TRBJ2-4; tentatively, D is TRBD2 (6 bases). There are 16 residues in the CDR3. V was pared by 2 bases and J by 7 bases, with 18 bases between. The germline CDR1 and CDR2 sequences are MDHEN and SYDVKM. CDR3 sequence (DNA): TGTGCCAGCAGTTTAAGGAGTAGGACTAAAGGGAACATTCAGTACTTC. Translation gives CASSLRSRTKGNIQYF.

With respect to this clone: One end of the junction varies from germline; a read error may be responsible. At the DNA level, this CDR3 is encoded by other sequences in the same sample as well. The chain has TRBV7-7 and TRBJ2-5, with 10 bases fitting TRBD1. The CDR3 extends over 14 amino acids. Per the germline V gene, CDR1 is SSHAT and CDR2 is FNYEAQ (reference sequence). The CDR3 region has the DNA TGTGCTAGCAGCCTGCGGACAGGGGGAGAGACCCAGTACTTC. This sequence encodes CASSLRTGGETQYF.

The genes are TRBV27 and TRBJ2-2; 11 positions agree with TRBD2. Trimming at V came to 0 bases and at J to 4 bases, leaving 7 bases not matched to a gene. Germline loops: CDR1 MNHEY, CDR2 SMNVEV (reference sequence). The length of the CDR3 is 18 residues. The CDR3 region has the DNA TGTGCCAGCAGTTTATCGGGGGTAGCGGGAGGGGGCACCGGGGAGCTGTTTTTT. Protein: CASSLSGVAGGGTGELFF.

The DNA for the CDR3 is TGCGCCAGCAGTCACATACGGGAAATTTCAGCTCCGGCCAACGTCCTGACTTTC. It encodes CASSHIREISAPANVLTF. The chain uses TRBV23-1 and TRBJ2-6; D may be TRBD2 (5 bases). TRBV23-1 counts as an open reading frame of uncertain function. The CDR3 runs to 18 residues. Trimming left V 3 bases short and J 6 bases short, with 21 bases between.

The CDR3 DNA reads as TGTGCCAGCCGACTAGTCTACACTGAAGCTTTCTTT. Its protein is CASRLVYTEAFF. The V and J genes are TRBV28 and TRBJ1-1; D unclear. CDR3 length: 12 residues. V shed 8 bases and J shed 3 bases, with 10 bases lying between them. Germline assignment: CDR1 MDHEN and CDR2 SYDVKM.

For this clone: Other DNA variants within this sample encode the same CDR3. The CDR3 protein is CASIPGGTGELFF. CDR3 nucleotides: TGTGCCAGCATCCCGGGTGGCACCGGGGAGCTGTTTTTT. The rearrangement uses TRBV5-6 and TRBJ2-2; D not resolved. The CDR3 length is 13 residues. V was clipped by 6 bases and J by 4 bases, with 10 bases between them. The germline gives CDR1 SGHDT, CDR2 YYEEEE.

V usage is TRBV11-1 and J usage is TRBJ2-4; 11 bases match TRBD2. The length of the CDR3 is 16 residues. V shed 0 bases and J 7 bases; nucleotides not matched to a gene: 5. Per the germline V gene, CDR1 is SGHAT and CDR2 is FQDESV (reference sequence). The CDR3 protein is CASSLASGGAMNIQYF. The CDR3, as DNA: TGTGCCAGCAGCTTAGCTAGCGGGGGGGCCATGAACATTCAGTACTTC.

The chain links TRBV10-3 to TRBJ1-4, with D hard to call. There are 16 residues in the CDR3. V gave up 0 bases and J gave up 7 bases, with 15 bases separating them. Per the germline V gene, CDR1 is ENHRY and CDR2 is SYGVKD. The CDR3 DNA reads as TGTGCCATCAGTGAGTCGAGTTCGGGTTATCTTGAAAAACTGTTTTTT. This codes for CAISESSSGYLEKLFF.

This clone was seen at least ten times. In DNA form, the CDR3 reads TGCGCCAGCAGCCAAGATTGGGGGGAGCAAATCTACAATGAGCAGTTCTTC. It specifies CASSQDWGEQIYNEQFF. The chain couples TRBV4-3 to TRBJ2-1, with TRBD2 as a possible D gene (6 bases). The V end lost 0 bases, the J end lost 3 bases, and 15 bases lay between the germline ends. Germline CDR1 and CDR2: LGHNA and YSLEER. The CDR3 contains 17 residues.

This clone came up once. V is TRBV11-1 and J is TRBJ2-7; 7 bases match TRBD1. Germline values: CDR1 SGHAT, CDR2 FQDESV (reference sequence). With 5 bases clipped from V and 12 bases from J, the junction kept 13 bases outside the gene matches. The CDR3 runs 13 residues. The CDR3 nucleotides are TGTGCCAGCAGCCCCGGGACAGACCTCCGGGGGTACTTC. Protein sequence: CASSPGTDLRGYF.

The chain couples TRBV10-3 to TRBJ1-2, with D possibly being TRBD1 (5 bases). The V gene lost 0 bases and the J gene lost 8 bases, with 16 bases spanning the gap. This CDR3 is built from 15 residues. Germline values: CDR1 ENHRY, CDR2 SYGVKD. DNA of the CDR3: TGTGCCATCAGTGAGTCCCAAGGGGTAACGAGAGGCTACACCTTC. Its protein product is CAISESQGVTRGYTF.

The J gene is TRBJ1-2, the V gene TRBV27; 12 bases line up with TRBD1. CDR1 is MNHEY, CDR2 SMNVEV, per germline (reference sequence). The CDR3 is made up of 15 amino acids. The ends lost 2 bases at V and 8 bases at J; junction bases unmatched: 6. The CDR3 nucleotides read TGTGCCAGCAGTTTAATGCCGGGGACAGGGGGCGGCTACACCTTC. Encoded protein: CASSLMPGTGGGYTF.

The sample holds a few counts of this clone. The chain couples TRBV7-8 to TRBJ2-7; possibly TRBD2 for D (6 bases). The V end was cut by 0 bases, the J end by 4 bases, with 19 bases between. The CDR3 sequence is 17 residues long. Germline values: CDR1 SGHVS, CDR2 FQNEAQ. CDR3: CASSLARGSLNPYEQYF. CDR3 sequence (DNA): TGTGCCAGCAGCTTAGCGCGGGGCAGCCTAAACCCATACGAGCAGTACTTC.

The rearrangement joins TRBV7-9 to TRBJ1-2; D gene ambiguous. The ends were cut back, 8 bases at V and 3 bases at J, with 10 bases in the middle. Germline assignment: CDR1 SEHNR and CDR2 FQNEAQ (reference sequence). The CDR3 spans 12 residues. The CDR3 here is CASGGLYYGYTF. The CDR3, as DNA: TGTGCCAGCGGAGGTCTGTACTATGGCTACACCTTC.

This chain joins TRBV2 and TRBJ2-3; 10 positions match TRBD2. The length of the CDR3 is 16 residues. Germline loops: CDR1 SNHLY, CDR2 FYNNEI. V lost 0 bases, J lost 1 base, and 1 base stayed unmatched. The CDR3 is CASSEAGTSGTDTQYF. The CDR3 region has the DNA TGTGCCAGCAGTGAAGCTGGGACTAGCGGCACAGATACGCAGTATTTT. Variable domain in full (rest from reference TRBV2 and TRBJ2-3): EPEVTQTPSHQVTQMGQEVILRCVPISNHLYFYWYRQILGQKVEFLVSFYNNEISEKSEIFDDQFSVERPDGSNFTLKIRSTKLEDSAMYFCASSEAGTSGTDTQYFGPGTRLTVL.

The rearrangement uses TRBV5-1 and TRBJ1-1; D may be TRBD1 (5 bases). V was clipped by 4 bases and J by 4 bases, with 20 bases between them. The germline V gene has CDR1 SGHRS and CDR2 YFSETQ. CDR3 length equals 16 residues. The CDR3 sequence: CASSQGTLGEGTEAFF. In DNA form, the CDR3 reads TGCGCCAGCAGCCAAGGGACCCTAGGGGAGGGCACTGAAGCTTTCTTT.

The J gene is TRBJ2-5, the V gene TRBV5-1; D unclear. The CDR3 runs 14 residues. Germline-derived CDR1 and CDR2 are SGHRS and YFSETQ. Trimming pared 1 base from V and 2 bases from J, leaving 9 bases between. The CDR3 is CASSLSPVQETQYF. In DNA form, the CDR3 reads TGCGCCAGCAGCTTGAGCCCGGTACAAGAGACCCAGTACTTC. The whole variable domain, remainder taken from reference TRBV5-1 and TRBJ2-5, is KAGVTQTPRYLIKTRGQQVTLSCSPISGHRSVSWYQQTPGQGLQFLFEYFSETQRNKGNFPGRFSGRQFSNSRSEMNVSTLELGDSALYLCASSLSPVQETQYFGPGTRLLVL.

A few counts support this clone. V gene TRBV7-2 combines with J gene TRBJ2-5; no clear D gene. Judging by the DNA end, TRBJ2-7 fits better; the J call may be wrong. The CDR3 spans 16 residues. Germline V gene lookup returns CDR1 SGHTA and CDR2 FQGNSA. CDR3 coding DNA: TGTGCCAGCACTCCGCTACTGACTGAGAGCTCCTACGAGCAGTACTTC. The encoded protein is CASTPLLTESSYEQYF.

The genes are TRBV9 and TRBJ2-7; D perhaps matches TRBD2 (6 bases). The V gene's germline CDR1 is SGDLS and CDR2 YYNGEE. The V end was cut by 0 bases, the J end by 2 bases, with 18 bases between. This CDR3 is 17 amino acids long. The chain's CDR3 is CASSVGGNGGTPYEQYF. CDR3 nucleotide sequence: TGTGCCAGCAGCGTAGGGGGGAACGGGGGAACTCCCTACGAGCAGTACTTC.

The rearrangement links TRBV18 to TRBJ2-7; 8 bases are a match to TRBD1. Germline CDR1 reads KGHSH; CDR2 reads LQKENI. The ends lost 0 bases at V and 3 bases at J; junction bases unmatched: 4. CDR3 length: 15 residues. This CDR3 reads CASSPPTGVRYEQYF. Written as DNA, the CDR3 is TGTGCCAGCTCACCACCGACAGGGGTCCGCTACGAGCAGTACTTC.

This chain joins TRBV15 and TRBJ1-5; tentative D call: TRBD1 (5 bases). The CDR3 loop spans 14 amino acids. Germline V gives CDR1 LNHNV, CDR2 YYDKDF (reference sequence). V dropped 2 bases and J dropped 11 bases, with 16 bases sitting between them. CDR3 nucleotides: TGTGCCACCAGCAGATTAATCACGGGGGTAGCCCAGCATTTT. Its protein is CATSRLITGVAQHF.

The J gene is TRBJ1-5, the V gene TRBV27; D ambiguous. Trimming cost V 5 bases and J 7 bases, with 12 bases left between them. Germline V CDR1 and CDR2: MNHEY, SMNVEV (reference sequence). The CDR3 length is 13 residues. CDR3 in DNA: TGTGCCAGCAGTCCCATGGGCCGACAGCCCCAGCATTTT. Translated: CASSPMGRQPQHF.

This clone was observed a few times. The CDR3, as DNA: TGTGCCTGGAGTGACCGGGGTGAGCAGTTCTTC. Its translation: CAWSDRGEQFF. The chain carries TRBV30 and TRBJ2-1, with D tentatively TRBD2 (5 bases). CDR3 size: 11 residues. Germline CDR1 GTSNPN, CDR2 SVGIG (reference sequence). V was clipped by 1 base and J by 9 bases, with 7 bases between them.

V is TRBV7-9 and J is TRBJ2-7; D unresolved. Trimming pared 3 bases from V and 4 bases from J, leaving 4 bases between. Germline values: CDR1 SEHNR, CDR2 FQNEAQ (reference sequence). The CDR3 length is 11 residues. CDR3 loop: CASSFTYEQYF. The CDR3 coding sequence is TGTGCCAGCAGCTTTACTTACGAGCAGTACTTC.

The J gene is TRBJ2-7, the V gene TRBV5-6, with D perhaps TRBD2 (5 bases). The ends were cut back, 2 bases at V and 2 bases at J, with 5 bases in the middle. Germline V gives CDR1 SGHDT, CDR2 YYEEEE. The CDR3 runs to 12 residues. Here the CDR3 reads CASSFGTYEQYF. The CDR3 coding sequence is TGTGCCAGCAGCTTCGGGACCTACGAGCAGTACTTC.

The V gene is TRBV13, the J gene TRBJ1-5, with a tentative D call TRBD1 (6 bases). Germline-derived CDR1 and CDR2 are PRHDT and FYEKMQ (reference sequence). This CDR3 comprises 14 residues. V was trimmed by 7 bases and J by 7 bases, leaving 17 bases between them. Here the CDR3 DNA reads TGTGCCAGCACCTTGAGAGGGGGTGGCCAGCCCCAGCATTTT. Amino acid sequence: CASTLRGGGQPQHF. Full variable domain (rest looked up from reference TRBV13 and TRBJ1-5): AAGVIQSPRHLIKEKRETATLKCYPIPRHDTVYWYQQGPGQDPQFLISFYEKMQSDKGSIPDRFSAQQFSDYHSELNMSSLELGDSALYFCASTLRGGGQPQHFGDGTRLSIL.

The sample holds a few counts of this clone. The gene calls are TRBV30 and TRBJ2-1; TRBD1 matches 10 bases. The CDR3 loop spans 16 amino acids. The trim removed 5 bases at V and 2 bases at J, leaving 9 bases unmatched. CDR1 and CDR2 from the germline V gene are GTSNPN and SVGIG (reference sequence). The chain's CDR3 is CAWGGPGQGTYNEQFF. The CDR3 DNA reads TGTGCCTGGGGAGGACCGGGACAGGGGACCTACAATGAGCAGTTCTTC.

There are a few counts of this clone. This chain joins TRBV5-1 and TRBJ2-5; TRBD2 is a possible D gene (6 bases). The J call could be wrong; TRBJ2-7 is a better fit for the DNA end. This CDR3 comprises 16 residues. Germline CDR1 SGHRS, CDR2 YFSETQ. CDR3 residues: CASSVGRVKEGYEQYF. CDR3 DNA sequence: TGCGCCAGCAGCGTGGGCCGGGTTAAGGAGGGGTACGAGCAGTACTTC.

This chain connects TRBV6-6 to TRBJ2-2, with a possible D match to TRBD1 (6 bases). The germline CDR1 and CDR2 sequences are MNHNY and SVGAGI (reference sequence). CDR3 size: 14 residues. V was shortened by 6 bases and J by 6 bases, with 14 bases between the two germline ends. The CDR3: CASRLDRRAGELFF. Here the CDR3 DNA reads TGTGCCAGCAGACTCGACAGGCGGGCCGGGGAGCTGTTTTTT.

V is TRBV6-5 and J is TRBJ1-4; TRBD1 is a possible D gene (6 bases). This CDR3 is 13 amino acids long. Trimming shortened V by 2 bases and J by 8 bases, and 9 bases separated the two germline ends. CDR1 and CDR2 from the germline V gene are MNHEY and SVGAGI. CDR3 amino acids: CASSYNREEKLFF. CDR3 bases: TGTGCCAGCAGTTACAACAGGGAAGAAAAACTGTTTTTT.